Listed below are T cell receptor beta chains from one sample, sequenced in a study of T-cell reconstitution after alpha-beta-depleted transplantation in children. Using its own MiXCR run on the PCR reads, TCRdb lists one record per CDR3 protein. The profile shows 550,000 to 600,000 distinct CDR3 sequences, 20% to 25% of them singletons. Sequences were derived from PBMCs, mostly from graft donor cells, sampled 360 days after TCRalphabeta/CD19-depleted stem cell transplant. The receptor set was obtained from a boy younger than two who had a stem cell transplant for acute myeloid leukemia, so the T cells may come from the graft donor. Both conserved end residues are part of each CDR3. D genes are given only for firm matches. Where a row states a size, it is once, few, many or the class of an expanded clone; other rows omit it.

clone_size: many
d_call: TRBD1
j_call: TRBJ2-7
v_call: TRBV12-3/TRBV12-4
cdr3_nt: TGTGCCAGCAGTCAACAACAGGGGACAGTCCTAACCTACGAGCAGTACTTC
cdr3_aa: CASSQQQGTVLTYEQYF

clone_size: many
d_call: NA
j_call: TRBJ2-1
v_call: TRBV3-1
cdr3_nt: TGTGCCAGCAGCCAAGTGGGCGTCGGGTCCGAGCAGTTCTTC
cdr3_aa: CASSQVGVGSEQFF

clone_size: few
d_call: TRBD2
j_call: TRBJ2-5
v_call: TRBV12-3/TRBV12-4
cdr3_nt: TGTGCCAGCAGTTTTCGACTAGCGGGGGGCGGCCGGGGGGAGACCCAGTACTTC
cdr3_aa: CASSFRLAGGGRGETQYF

clone_size: NA
d_call: NA
j_call: TRBJ1-2
v_call: TRBV5-5
cdr3_nt: TGTGCCAGCAGCTTGCCCCCCGGGAACTATGGCTACACCTTC
cdr3_aa: CASSLPPGNYGYTF

clone_size: NA
d_call: NA
j_call: TRBJ2-2
v_call: TRBV28
cdr3_nt: TGTGCCAGCCCCAGACCGGACACCGGGGAGCTGTTTTTT
cdr3_aa: CASPRPDTGELFF

clone_size: many
d_call: TRBD2
j_call: TRBJ2-3
v_call: TRBV12-5
cdr3_nt: TGTGCTAGTGGTTTGGTAATAGCGGGAGATCTGGATACGCAGTATTTT
cdr3_aa: CASGLVIAGDLDTQYF

clone_size: NA
d_call: TRBD2
j_call: TRBJ2-1
v_call: TRBV28
cdr3_nt: TGTGCCAGCAGTCCATCCCCGGGGGTGCGGGGGGTCCATTACAATGAGCAGTTCTTC
cdr3_aa: CASSPSPGVRGVHYNEQFF

clone_size: few
d_call: TRBD1
j_call: TRBJ2-1
v_call: TRBV20-1
cdr3_nt: TGCAGTGCTCGAAAAACGGACAGGGAAGGGGTTTACAATGAGCAGTTCTTC
cdr3_aa: CSARKTDREGVYNEQFF

clone_size: NA
d_call: NA
j_call: TRBJ1-2
v_call: TRBV5-6
cdr3_nt: TGTGCCAGCAGCCAAACAGGGCCCTATGGCTACACCTTC
cdr3_aa: CASSQTGPYGYTF

clone_size: few
d_call: TRBD2
j_call: TRBJ2-3
v_call: TRBV10-3
cdr3_nt: TGTGCCATCTCGTGGCCTAGCGGGGGGGTCACAGATACGCAGTATTTT
cdr3_aa: CAISWPSGGVTDTQYF

clone_size: NA
d_call: NA
j_call: TRBJ1-2
v_call: TRBV20-1
cdr3_nt: TGCAGTGCCCGGTCCCATGGGGGGTATGGCTACACCTTC
cdr3_aa: CSARSHGGYGYTF

clone_size: many
d_call: NA
j_call: TRBJ1-1
v_call: TRBV7-3
cdr3_nt: TGTGCCAGCAGCTTACATGGGGGACCTGACACTGAAGCTTTCTTT
cdr3_aa: CASSLHGGPDTEAFF

clone_size: many
d_call: NA
j_call: TRBJ1-3
v_call: TRBV12-3/TRBV12-4
cdr3_nt: TGTGCCAGCAGTTTCCTCGGAAACACCATATATTTT
cdr3_aa: CASSFLGNTIYF

clone_size: NA
d_call: NA
j_call: TRBJ2-1
v_call: TRBV21-1
cdr3_nt: TGTGCCAGTCTACCGGTGGACGGTGAGCAGTTCTTC
cdr3_aa: CASLPVDGEQFF

clone_size: many
d_call: TRBD1
j_call: TRBJ1-2
v_call: TRBV6-5
cdr3_nt: TGTGCCAGCAGTTACGGGACAGGGAACTATGGCTACACCTTC
cdr3_aa: CASSYGTGNYGYTF

clone_size: NA
d_call: TRBD1
j_call: TRBJ1-1
v_call: TRBV13
cdr3_nt: TGTGCCAGCAGCTTAGACAGGGGGAGGGGACTGAACACTGAAGCTTTCTTT
cdr3_aa: CASSLDRGRGLNTEAFF

clone_size: many
d_call: NA
j_call: TRBJ1-1
v_call: TRBV12-3/TRBV12-4
cdr3_nt: TGTGCCAGCAGTTTCAGCTTCGCCGAAGAAGCTTTCTTT
cdr3_aa: CASSFSFAEEAFF

clone_size: NA
d_call: NA
j_call: TRBJ2-3
v_call: TRBV28
cdr3_nt: TGTGCCAGCAGTTGGTATGATACGCAGTATTTT
cdr3_aa: CASSWYDTQYF

clone_size: many
d_call: NA
j_call: TRBJ2-7
v_call: TRBV20-1
cdr3_nt: TGCAGTGCACCGACAGCTGGAGCCTACGAGCAGTACTTC
cdr3_aa: CSAPTAGAYEQYF

clone_size: many
d_call: NA
j_call: TRBJ2-2
v_call: TRBV15
cdr3_nt: TGTGCCACCAGCAGAGGGACCCTCGCCCATTTGACAGACCAGAACACCGGGGAGCTGTTTTTT
cdr3_aa: CATSRGTLAHLTDQNTGELFF

clone_size: NA
d_call: NA
j_call: TRBJ2-7
v_call: TRBV12-3/TRBV12-4
cdr3_nt: TGTGCCAGCAGTTTAGTGTCCCCGGACTACGAGCAGTACTTC
cdr3_aa: CASSLVSPDYEQYF

clone_size: NA
d_call: NA
j_call: TRBJ2-4
v_call: TRBV20-1
cdr3_nt: TGCAGTGCTAGTTTCGGATTAAACATTCAGTACTTC
cdr3_aa: CSASFGLNIQYF

clone_size: NA
d_call: NA
j_call: TRBJ2-7
v_call: TRBV7-9
cdr3_nt: TGTGCCAGCAGCTTACGCGAGAACGAGCAGTACTTC
cdr3_aa: CASSLRENEQYF

clone_size: few
d_call: NA
j_call: TRBJ2-3
v_call: TRBV12-3/TRBV12-4
cdr3_nt: TGTGCCAGCAGTTTCACCCACAATACGCAGTATTTT
cdr3_aa: CASSFTHNTQYF